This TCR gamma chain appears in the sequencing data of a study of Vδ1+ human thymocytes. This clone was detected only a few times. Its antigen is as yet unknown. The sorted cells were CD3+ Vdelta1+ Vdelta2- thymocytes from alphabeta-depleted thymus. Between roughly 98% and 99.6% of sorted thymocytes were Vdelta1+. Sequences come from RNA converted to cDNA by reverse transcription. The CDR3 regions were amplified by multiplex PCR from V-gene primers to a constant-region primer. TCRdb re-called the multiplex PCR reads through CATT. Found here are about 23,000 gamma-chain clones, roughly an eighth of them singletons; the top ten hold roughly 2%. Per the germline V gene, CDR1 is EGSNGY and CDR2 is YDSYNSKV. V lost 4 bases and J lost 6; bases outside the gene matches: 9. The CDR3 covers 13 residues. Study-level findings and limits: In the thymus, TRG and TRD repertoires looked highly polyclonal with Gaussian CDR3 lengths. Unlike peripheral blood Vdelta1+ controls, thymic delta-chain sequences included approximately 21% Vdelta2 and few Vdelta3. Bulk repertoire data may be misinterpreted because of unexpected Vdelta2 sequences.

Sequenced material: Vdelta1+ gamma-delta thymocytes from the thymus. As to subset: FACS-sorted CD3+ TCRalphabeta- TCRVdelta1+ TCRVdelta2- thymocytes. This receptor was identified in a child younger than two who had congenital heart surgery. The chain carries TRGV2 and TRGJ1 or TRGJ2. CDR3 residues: CATWDRIGYKKLF. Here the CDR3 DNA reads TGTGCCACCTGGGATAGAATTGGTTATAAGAAACTCTTT.